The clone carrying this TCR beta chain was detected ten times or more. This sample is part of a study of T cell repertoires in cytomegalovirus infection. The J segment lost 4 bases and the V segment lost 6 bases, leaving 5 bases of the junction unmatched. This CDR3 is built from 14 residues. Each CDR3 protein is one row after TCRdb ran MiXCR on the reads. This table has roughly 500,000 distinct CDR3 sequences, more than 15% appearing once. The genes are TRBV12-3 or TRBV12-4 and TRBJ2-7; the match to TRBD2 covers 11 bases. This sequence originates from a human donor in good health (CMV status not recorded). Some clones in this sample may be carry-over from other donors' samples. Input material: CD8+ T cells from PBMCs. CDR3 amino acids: CASSPSGGLYEQYF. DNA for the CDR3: TGTGCCAGCAGCCCTAGCGGGGGGTTATACGAGCAGTACTTC.